Listed here is a single T cell receptor beta chain. Its antigen is not known. Profiled with immunoSEQ multiplex PCR; TCRdb holds only in-frame clones, not every one. The table includes about 46,000 clones, around 90% detected once. The source of the sample is a study of OX40 agonist ivuxolimab in advanced cancers. On the study more broadly: Of mixed ages from about 23 to 90 and averaging approximately 60 years, the group was more than 65% male. Study findings and constraints: Determination of antigen specificity was not performed for the expanded peripheral T cells.

This CDR3 is built from 14 residues. The V gene's germline CDR1 is SGHVS and CDR2 FNYEAQ. With 5 bases clipped from V and 3 bases from J, the junction kept 5 bases outside the gene matches. The TCR was taken from an adult with an advanced solid tumor such as melanoma, head and neck, liver or kidney cancer. Sequencing used CD4+ or CD8+ T cells sorted from blood, obtained in a trial of the OX40 agonist ivuxolimab. The chain links TRBV7-6 to TRBJ2-3; TRBD1 agrees at 7 bases. Written as DNA, the CDR3 is TGTGCCAGCAGCCAGGGGGTGGGGACAGATACGCAGTATTTT. Its translation is CASSQGVGTDTQYF.